This entry lists 28 T cell receptor beta chains sequenced from one sample in a study of radiation and T cells in renal cell carcinoma. The table came from immunoSEQ multiplex PCR; TCRdb's copy has only in-frame clones and leaves some out. Of 140,000 or so clones in the sample, approximately 86% were seen once. Time point noted: blood 4 weeks post-SBRT, at nephrectomy. Specified treatment: 15 Gy SBRT to primary tumor, nephrectomy 4 weeks later. Sequences were derived from blood, sampled from a patient whose treatment included radiotherapy and nephrectomy. All receptors derive from a woman aged 45 to 65 with renal cell carcinoma.

This clone appeared a single time. This chain connects TRBV5-1 to TRBJ1-2; perhaps TRBD1 as D (5 bases). Germline CDR1 and CDR2: SGHRS and YFSETQ. Trimming removed 0 bases from V and 6 bases from J, with 12 bases in between. There are 14 residues in the CDR3. The chain's CDR3 is CASSLARAGDGYTF. CDR3 coding DNA: TGCGCCAGCAGCTTGGCCAGGGCGGGGGATGGCTACACCTTC. The full variable domain, rest sourced from reference TRBV5-1 and TRBJ1-2, is KAGVTQTPRYLIKTRGQQVTLSCSPISGHRSVSWYQQTPGQGLQFLFEYFSETQRNKGNFPGRFSGRQFSNSRSEMNVSTLELGDSALYLCASSLARAGDGYTFGSGTRLTVV.

The chain links TRBV4-3 to TRBJ1-6; D perhaps matches TRBD1 (5 bases). Between the trimmed V and J ends, which lost 4 bases and 5 bases, there was a span of 12 bases. The CDR3 has 15 amino acids. Germline V gene data show CDR1 as LGHNA and CDR2 as YSLEER. The CDR3 here is CASSPLGADNSPLHF. Here the CDR3 DNA reads TGCGCCAGCAGCCCCCTCGGGGCAGATAATTCACCCCTCCACTTT.

The gene calls are TRBV19 and TRBJ2-3, with a tentative D call TRBD1 (5 bases). Between the trimmed V and J ends, which lost 6 bases and 0 bases, there was a span of 10 bases. The CDR3 contains 14 residues. CDR1 and CDR2 from the germline V gene are LNHDA and SQIVND (reference sequence). The CDR3 DNA is TGTGCCAGTAGACAGGTTGGGAGCACAGATACGCAGTATTTT. It yields the protein CASRQVGSTDTQYF.

This clone appeared a single time. The chain recombines TRBV28 with TRBJ2-3, with D uncertain. CDR3 length: 13 amino acids. V lost 5 bases to trimming and J lost 2 bases, with 8 bases between them. The germline CDR1 and CDR2 sequences are MDHEN and SYDVKM. CDR3 protein: CASSPGSTDTQYF. DNA of the CDR3: TGTGCCAGCAGTCCCGGGTCCACAGATACGCAGTATTTT.

This clone occurred a few times. This chain connects TRBV7-3 to TRBJ2-7, with 8 bases that match TRBD2. Germline CDR1 SGHTA, CDR2 FQGTGA. This CDR3 region has 14 residues. V was clipped by 3 bases and J by 3 bases; unmatched bases: 4. Written as DNA, the CDR3 is TGTGCCAGCAGCTTCACAGCGGGAGACTACGAGCAGTACTTC. Protein product: CASSFTAGDYEQYF.

The chain uses TRBV30 and TRBJ1-4; D is uncertain. The CDR3 is made up of 15 amino acids. The germline V gene has CDR1 GTSNPN and CDR2 SVGIG (reference sequence). V was clipped by 5 bases and J by 7 bases, with 20 bases between them. Here the CDR3 DNA reads TGTGCCTGGCAAACGCGACCCATCAGTTCTGAAAAACTGTTTTTT. Protein: CAWQTRPISSEKLFF.

This rearrangement joins TRBV7-9 to TRBJ2-5; the D gene could be TRBD1 or TRBD2 (6 bases each). The V gene lost 1 base and the J gene lost 5 bases, with 14 bases spanning the gap. Germline loops: CDR1 SEHNR, CDR2 FQNEAQ (reference sequence). The CDR3 is 15 residues long. CDR3: CASSLVRGAGETQYF. The CDR3 region has the DNA TGTGCCAGCAGCTTAGTTAGGGGGGCCGGGGAGACCCAGTACTTC.

The V gene is TRBV4-3, the J gene TRBJ2-7; 11 nucleotides line up with TRBD1. The J segment lost 6 bases and the V segment lost 4 bases, leaving 2 bases of the junction unmatched. This CDR3 has 13 amino acids. The germline CDR1 and CDR2 sequences are LGHNA and YSLEER. CDR3 sequence: CASSLGQGGEQYF. For the CDR3, the DNA is TGCGCCAGCAGCCTGGGACAGGGGGGCGAGCAGTACTTC.

The V gene is TRBV5-6, the J gene TRBJ2-4; 9 bases are a match to TRBD1. V gave up 1 base and J gave up 0 bases; unmatched junction bases: 11. Germline V CDR1 and CDR2: SGHDT, YYEEEE. CDR3 length: 19 residues. CDR3 in amino acids: CASSLWYRGRREAKNIQYF. The CDR3 coding sequence is TGTGCCAGCAGCTTGTGGTACAGGGGGCGCAGGGAAGCCAAAAACATTCAGTACTTC.

The sample holds a few counts of this clone. The chain carries TRBV2 and TRBJ1-2, with 7 nucleotides matching TRBD1. V was pared by 5 bases and J by 7 bases, with 4 bases of the junction left unmatched. This CDR3 has 12 residues. CDR1 and CDR2 (germline): SNHLY, FYNNEI. CDR3 DNA: TGTGCCAGCAGTTCAGACAGGGCTGGCTACACCTTC. It translates to CASSSDRAGYTF.

The chain employs TRBV5-4 and TRBJ2-7; D is possibly TRBD1 (6 bases). The V and J ends lost 5 bases and 0 bases respectively, with 12 bases between them. The CDR3 sequence is 14 residues long. CDR1 is SGHNT, CDR2 YYREEE, per germline (reference sequence). The CDR3 DNA is TGTGCCAGCAGTTCTCGGACAGCCTCCTACGAGCAGTACTTC. Its translation is CASSSRTASYEQYF.

The chain combines TRBV5-5 with TRBJ1-2, with D possibly being TRBD1 (5 bases). With 3 bases removed from V and 2 bases from J, the gap between germline ends came to 8 bases. Germline lookup yields CDR1 SGHKS and CDR2 YYEKEE (reference sequence). The CDR3 loop spans 13 amino acids. CDR3 in amino acids: CASSSRQNYGYTF. Written as DNA, the CDR3 is TGTGCCAGCAGCTCAAGACAGAACTATGGCTACACCTTC.

The chain recombines TRBV9 with TRBJ2-3; 12 nucleotides line up with TRBD2. Germline CDR1 SGDLS, CDR2 YYNGEE. Losses at the gene ends were 0 bases for V and 0 bases for J; bases not matched to a gene: 5. The CDR3 is 18 amino acids. CDR3 nucleotide sequence: TGTGCCAGCAGCGTAGGGACTAGCGGGGAACCTAGCACAGATACGCAGTATTTT. This gives the protein CASSVGTSGEPSTDTQYF.

The genes are TRBV19 and TRBJ2-3; 14 nucleotides match TRBD2. CDR3 length: 17 amino acids. Germline CDR1 reads LNHDA; CDR2 reads SQIVND (reference sequence). J lost 1 base, V lost 3 bases, and 3 bases had no gene match. The CDR3 loop reads CASSIRGLAGGTDTQYF. The CDR3 DNA sequence: TGTGCCAGTAGTATCCGGGGACTAGCGGGGGGCACAGATACGCAGTATTTT.

The chain has TRBV4-1 and TRBJ2-1; D is ambiguous. Germline CDR1 reads MGHRA; CDR2 reads YSYEKL. The CDR3 extends over 15 amino acids. The V end was cut by 4 bases, the J end by 5 bases, with 15 bases between. The DNA for the CDR3 is TGCGCCAGCAGCCCTTCTACAAGGTGGGACAATGAGCAGTTCTTC. Translation gives CASSPSTRWDNEQFF.

The V and J genes are TRBV5-1 and TRBJ2-5; 7 bases fit TRBD2. V was clipped by 1 base and J by 4 bases; unmatched bases: 7. This CDR3 spans 15 amino acids. Germline CDR1 reads SGHRS; CDR2 reads YFSETQ. This CDR3 reads CASSLNSGWVETQYF. CDR3 nucleotide sequence: TGCGCCAGCAGCTTGAATAGCGGGTGGGTAGAGACCCAGTACTTC.

This clone turned up a few times. This rearrangement joins TRBV6-5 to TRBJ1-2, with D hard to call. Trimming pared 5 bases from V and 8 bases from J, leaving 15 bases between. The V gene's germline CDR1 is MNHEY and CDR2 SVGAGI. The CDR3 consists of 13 residues. The DNA for the CDR3 is TGTGCCAGCAGTCCCCGACCGGGAGAAGGCTACACCTTC. As protein: CASSPRPGEGYTF.

The chain uses TRBV2 and TRBJ1-5; D not certain. Trimming left V 7 bases short and J 8 bases short, with 12 bases between. CDR1 SNHLY and CDR2 FYNNEI come from the germline V gene. The CDR3 loop spans 12 amino acids. The chain's CDR3 is CASKPAGEPQHF. The CDR3 region has the DNA TGTGCCAGCAAACCTGCTGGGGAGCCCCAGCATTTT.

This clone occurred once. This chain joins TRBV7-8 and TRBJ1-5, with a tentative D call TRBD1 (6 bases). The CDR3 is made up of 16 amino acids. The V and J ends lost 3 bases and 6 bases respectively, with 18 bases between them. Germline V gene lookup returns CDR1 SGHVS and CDR2 FQNEAQ. The CDR3 protein is CASSFASLQGSQPQHF. The CDR3 coding sequence is TGTGCCAGCAGCTTTGCTTCACTACAGGGATCTCAGCCCCAGCATTTT.

The chain is built from TRBV5-6 and TRBJ1-2; 8 bases agree with TRBD1. The V segment lost 4 bases and the J segment 4 bases; nucleotides outside the gene matches: 3. The CDR3 spans 13 residues. Germline CDR1 SGHDT, CDR2 YYEEEE. For the CDR3, the DNA is TGTGCCAGCAGCCAGGACAGGGCCTATGGCTACACCTTC. Amino acid sequence: CASSQDRAYGYTF.

Only a few counts were recorded for this clone. This rearrangement joins TRBV27 to TRBJ2-5; 10 nucleotides agree with TRBD2. This CDR3 has 14 amino acids. CDR1 is MNHEY, CDR2 SMNVEV, per germline (reference sequence). The V segment lost 7 bases and the J segment 5 bases; nucleotides outside the gene matches: 7. CDR3 nucleotides: TGTGCCAGCAAGCCGGGACTAGCGAGCGAGACCCAGTACTTC. Residues: CASKPGLASETQYF.

The V call is TRBV7-2, the J call TRBJ1-1, with a possible D match to TRBD1 (5 bases). This CDR3 has 13 residues. Between the trimmed V and J ends, which lost 3 bases and 4 bases, there was a span of 9 bases. Germline V lookup: CDR1 SGHTA, CDR2 FQGNSA. The CDR3 nucleotides are TGTGCCAGCAGCTTCCAGGGTAGCACTGAAGCTTTCTTT. Amino acids: CASSFQGSTEAFF.

The rearrangement links TRBV28 to TRBJ2-7; D gene unclear. The CDR3 consists of 16 residues. The V end was cut by 6 bases, the J end by 6 bases, with 24 bases between. The germline CDR1 and CDR2 sequences are MDHEN and SYDVKM. In nucleotides, the CDR3 is TGTGCCAGCAGCATATTCCACCGCGGAAGGTCGACCGAGCAGTACTTC. This encodes CASSIFHRGRSTEQYF.

The chain recombines TRBV7-2 with TRBJ1-6, with D tentatively TRBD1 (6 bases). The V and J ends lost 1 base and 7 bases respectively, with 11 bases between them. In germline, CDR1 is SGHTA, CDR2 FQGNSA. The CDR3 runs 15 residues. This CDR3 reads CASSLVGGQNSPLHF. The CDR3 coding sequence is TGTGCCAGCAGCTTAGTAGGAGGACAGAATTCACCCCTCCACTTT.

This chain connects TRBV5-5 to TRBJ2-3; 12 bases align to TRBD1. Germline CDR1 is SGHKS and CDR2 is YYEKEE (reference sequence). V shed 3 bases, J shed 8 bases, and the junction held 7 bases outside the gene matches. The CDR3 spans 15 residues. CDR3 nucleotides: TGTGCCAGCAGCTCCGGGACAGGGGGCCTCAGTACGCAGTATTTT. Its protein product is CASSSGTGGLSTQYF.

This clone was found a few times. The rearrangement links TRBV2 to TRBJ2-3; 9 nucleotides match TRBD1. Unmatched junction bases numbered 4, after V lost 4 bases and J lost 2 bases. Germline V gene data show CDR1 as SNHLY and CDR2 as FYNNEI. This CDR3 comprises 15 residues. Here the CDR3 reads CASSGDRVYTDTQYF. The CDR3 region has the DNA TGTGCCAGCAGTGGGGACAGGGTGTACACAGATACGCAGTATTTT.

This sequence joins TRBV7-2 and TRBJ1-1; unclear D gene. The V and J ends lost 1 base and 1 base respectively, with 4 bases between them. Looked up from germline, CDR1 is SGHTA and CDR2 is FQGNSA. This CDR3 has 13 residues. The CDR3 DNA is TGTGCCAGCAGCTTAGATCCGAACACTGAAGCTTTCTTT. Protein: CASSLDPNTEAFF. The full variable domain, with the rest looked up from reference TRBV7-2 and TRBJ1-1, is GAGVSQSPSNKVTEKGKDVELRCDPISGHTALYWYRQSLGQGLEFLIYFQGNSAPDKSGLPSDRFSAERTGGSVSTLTIQRTQQEDSAVYLCASSLDPNTEAFFGQGTRLTVV.

The chain joins TRBV5-1 to TRBJ1-4, with TRBD1 identical over 7 bases. The CDR3 extends over 14 amino acids. The ends lost 4 bases at V and 4 bases at J; junction bases unmatched: 4. Germline lookup yields CDR1 SGHRS and CDR2 YFSETQ. CDR3 loop: CASSVGQLNEKLFF. The DNA of the CDR3 is TGCGCCAGCAGCGTGGGACAGCTTAATGAAAAACTGTTTTTT.